The clone carrying this TCR beta chain came up once. The source of the sample is a study of blood T cell repertoires in COVID-19. Study as a whole: Sites in the United States, Italy and Spain provided acute and convalescent COVID-19 samples. The analysed material was cDNA or gDNA that came from T cells, B-cell-depleted T cells, or PBMCs.

The germline V gene has CDR1 SNHLY and CDR2 FYNNEI. The CDR3 covers 11 residues. J was trimmed by 7 bases and V by 11 bases; bases with no gene match: 1. Under the authors' procedure: The authors estimated nucleated cell counts from reference gene primer amplification. TCRdb keeps only in-frame clones here, not all; method: immunoSEQ multiplex PCR. For V, J and clone size, that table is used; D and trimming come from the DNA. Of hundreds of thousands of clones listed, over 75% are singletons. This rearrangement joins TRBV2 to TRBJ2-1; 11 bases agree with TRBD2. The receptor was derived from a human donor in a cohort sampled during active COVID-19. Material for sequencing was peripheral blood. CDR3 in amino acids: CAGTSGNEQFF. CDR3 DNA: TGTGCCGGGACTAGCGGTAATGAGCAGTTCTTC.